Only one count was recorded for the clone carrying this T cell receptor (beta chain). Its specificity is unknown. V dropped 4 bases and J dropped 0; count of bases not matched to a gene: 5. The length of the CDR3 is 16 residues. Germline loops: CDR1 MDHEN, CDR2 SYDVKM. TCRdb's copy holds only in-frame clones and misses some; the assay was immunoSEQ multiplex PCR. Of about 180,000 clones in the sample, more than 80% are singletons; the top ten hold approximately 4.2%. This sample is drawn from a study of T cell responses to AZD1222 COVID-19 vaccine. Study results and caveats: Nearly half of spike-specific TCRs reportedly target variant regions that are unmutated in the B.1.351 and B.1.1.7 variants. At baseline, just six or seven AZD1222 recipients tested seropositive. Spike-wide coverage was observed for vaccine-associated CD4 TCRs, with dominant responses at 160-218 and 743-854. The donor cohort was predominantly white British with a female majority, and clonal diversity may have been underestimated.

The sequencing here drew on peripheral blood, taken 28 days after the second dose of the MenACWY control vaccine. The chain carries TRBV28 and TRBJ2-7; 11 nucleotides agree with TRBD2. The clonotype comes from an adult who received the MenACWY meningococcal vaccine as a control. DNA of the CDR3: TGTGCCAGCAGTTCGCTAGCGGGAGGACTCTCCTACGAGCAGTACTTC. As protein: CASSSLAGGLSYEQYF.